The 27 T cell receptor beta chains in this list originate from one sample, sequenced in a study of blood T cell repertoires in COVID-19. TCRdb keeps only in-frame clones here, not all; method: immunoSEQ multiplex PCR. Of hundreds of thousands of clones in the sample, around 82% were seen once. Specimen: peripheral blood. All receptors derive from a woman aged 40-49 years with active or convalescent COVID-19.

This chain connects TRBV2 to TRBJ2-3; 10 bases fit TRBD1. This CDR3 has 16 residues. Germline loops: CDR1 SNHLY, CDR2 FYNNEI. V shed 7 bases, J shed 3 bases, and the junction held 10 bases outside the gene matches. CDR3: CASKTTGGIITDTQYF. The CDR3 DNA reads TGTGCCAGCAAAACGACAGGGGGCATTATAACAGATACGCAGTATTTT.

The rearrangement joins TRBV30 to TRBJ2-3, with D maybe TRBD1 (6 bases). Trimming stripped 2 bases from V and 5 bases from J, with 11 bases between. The CDR3 loop spans 13 amino acids. Per germline, CDR1 GTSNPN and CDR2 SVGIG (reference sequence). The CDR3 here is CAWSPGGVDTQYF. In DNA, the CDR3 is TGTGCCTGGAGTCCTGGGGGCGTAGATACGCAGTATTTT. The entire variable domain, with the rest obtained from reference TRBV30 and TRBJ2-3, is as follows: SQTIHQWPATLVQPVGSPLSLECTVEGTSNPNLYWYRQAAGRGLQLLFYSVGIGQISSEVPQNLSASRPQDRQFILSSKKLLLSDSGFYLCAWSPGGVDTQYFGPGTRLTVL.

This sequence joins TRBV14 and TRBJ2-3, with TRBD1 identical over 8 bases. CDR3 size: 16 residues. Trimming removed 4 bases from V and 3 bases from J; junction bases left unmatched: 9. The germline CDR1 and CDR2 sequences are SGHDN and FVKESK. The CDR3 nucleotides are TGTGCCAGCAGCCGACTACAGGGGGTTGGGACAGATACGCAGTATTTT. Protein product: CASSRLQGVGTDTQYF.

Here the CDR3 DNA reads TGTGCCAGCACCCAACAGGGGGCTGGTCAGCCATACAATGAGCAGTTCTTC. Its protein product is CASTQQGAGQPYNEQFF. V is TRBV28 and J is TRBJ2-1; TRBD1 agrees at 9 bases. Trimming cost V 7 bases and J 4 bases; bases outside gene matches: 14. The CDR3 length is 17 residues. Germline CDR1 and CDR2: MDHEN and SYDVKM.

This clone was recorded once. The V gene is TRBV7-9, the J gene TRBJ1-2; TRBD1 is a possible D gene (6 bases). The CDR3 is 12 residues long. Germline CDR1 is SEHNR and CDR2 is FQNEAQ (reference sequence). The V and J ends lost 5 bases and 6 bases respectively, with 10 bases between them. The CDR3 loop is CASSPQGHGYTF. The CDR3 DNA reads as TGTGCCAGCAGCCCCCAGGGGCATGGCTACACCTTC.

About this clone itself: Other DNA variants within this sample encode the same CDR3. This chain joins TRBV5-1 and TRBJ1-1; D call uncertain. V lost 0 bases, J lost 0 bases, and 9 bases lay in between. The CDR3 length is 15 residues. Germline-derived CDR1 and CDR2 are SGHRS and YFSETQ. CDR3: CASSLEPGMNTEAFF. CDR3 sequence (DNA): TGCGCCAGCAGCTTGGAACCGGGGATGAACACTGAAGCTTTCTTT.

The chain combines TRBV7-2 with TRBJ1-6; no clear D. This CDR3 comprises 15 residues. Germline lookup yields CDR1 SGHTA and CDR2 FQGNSA. The germline V and J ends were trimmed by 1 base and 6 bases, with 10 bases remaining between them. The CDR3 loop reads CASSLGPPFNSPLHF. For the CDR3, the DNA is TGTGCCAGCAGCTTAGGTCCCCCGTTTAATTCACCCCTCCACTTT.

This clone was seen once. V gene TRBV7-3 combines with J gene TRBJ2-2; possibly TRBD1 for D (6 bases). V was trimmed by 2 bases and J by 2 bases, leaving 9 bases between them. The CDR3 totals 15 residues. Germline-derived CDR1 and CDR2 are SGHTA and FQGTGA. The chain's CDR3 is CASSLGTSNTGELFF. DNA for the CDR3: TGTGCCAGCAGCTTAGGGACATCAAACACCGGGGAGCTGTTTTTT.

This sequence joins TRBV6-2 or TRBV6-3 and TRBJ2-1; 8 bases are shared with TRBD2. Trimming removed 5 bases from V and 0 bases from J; junction bases left unmatched: 3. The CDR3 is made up of 15 amino acids. Per germline, CDR1 MNHEY and CDR2 SVGEGT. CDR3: CASSVAGSSYNEQFF. For the CDR3, the DNA is TGTGCCAGCAGTGTAGCGGGGAGCTCCTACAATGAGCAGTTCTTC.

The rearrangement links TRBV11-2 to TRBJ2-7; D not resolved. The CDR3 runs to 13 residues. V was pared by 0 bases and J by 7 bases, with 10 bases between. Per germline, CDR1 SGHAT and CDR2 FQNNGV. The DNA for the CDR3 is TGTGCCAGCAGCTTAGATAACTCAGCGGAGCAGTACTTC. It translates to CASSLDNSAEQYF. Supplemented by reference TRBV11-2 and TRBJ2-7, the full variable domain reads EAGVAQSPRYKIIEKRQSVAFWCNPISGHATLYWYQQILGQGPKLLIQFQNNGVVDDSQLPKDRFSAERLKGVDSTLKIQPAKLEDSAVYLCASSLDNSAEQYFGPGTRLTVT.

The chain combines TRBV5-1 with TRBJ2-2; 8 bases align to TRBD1. Trimming at V came to 0 bases and at J to 5 bases, leaving 12 bases not matched to a gene. Germline V CDR1 and CDR2: SGHRS, YFSETQ. The CDR3 length is 18 residues. CDR3 nucleotide sequence: TGCGCCAGCAGCTTGGATCGGCAGGGGGCGATTGCAACCGGGGAGCTGTTTTTT. Amino acids: CASSLDRQGAIATGELFF.

The rearrangement uses TRBV4-2 and TRBJ1-2, with D maybe TRBD1 (6 bases). The CDR3 is 13 amino acids. The V end was cut by 3 bases, the J end by 6 bases, with 11 bases between. Germline values: CDR1 LGHNA, CDR2 YNFKEQ. Here the CDR3 reads CASSQSSGDGYTF. CDR3 coding DNA: TGTGCCAGCAGCCAGTCTTCAGGGGATGGCTACACCTTC.

The chain combines TRBV5-1 with TRBJ2-2; TRBD2 aligns across 12 bases. The CDR3 covers 16 residues. In germline, CDR1 is SGHRS, CDR2 YFSETQ. The V gene end was trimmed by 3 bases and the J gene end by 5 bases; junction bases not matched to a gene: 5. In DNA, the CDR3 is TGCGCCAGCAGCTCAGCTCTAGCGGGAGGGACCGGGGAGCTGTTTTTT. Encoded protein: CASSSALAGGTGELFF.

About this clone itself: Other DNA sequences of this sample code for an identical CDR3. The CDR3 protein is CASSMGTGVNTEAFF. The CDR3 coding sequence is TGTGCCAGTAGTATGGGGACAGGGGTAAACACTGAAGCTTTCTTT. The V and J genes are TRBV19 and TRBJ1-1; the match to TRBD1 covers 10 bases. V shed 3 bases, J shed 2 bases, and the junction held 3 bases outside the gene matches. The CDR3 runs to 15 residues. From germline, CDR1 is LNHDA and CDR2 SQIVND (reference sequence).

The J gene is TRBJ2-3, the V gene TRBV7-2, with TRBD1 as a possible D gene (6 bases). The CDR3 is 15 amino acids. With 5 bases removed from V and 0 bases from J, the gap between germline ends came to 12 bases. Per germline, CDR1 SGHTA and CDR2 FQGNSA. The CDR3 protein is CASSPGQFSTDTQYF. CDR3 in DNA: TGTGCCAGCAGCCCAGGACAGTTCAGCACAGATACGCAGTATTTT.

This clone has only one observation. The rearrangement uses TRBV5-8 and TRBJ1-5, with TRBD1 identical over 9 bases. Unmatched junction bases numbered 9, after V lost 4 bases and J lost 4 bases. The CDR3 covers 16 residues. Germline assignment: CDR1 SGHTS and CDR2 YDEGEE. The CDR3 loop reads CASSRPGTGQNQPQHF. CDR3 nucleotides: TGTGCCAGCAGCCGGCCCGGGACAGGGCAAAATCAGCCCCAGCATTTT.

This chain joins TRBV30 and TRBJ1-2; D ambiguous. Trimming stripped 2 bases from V and 2 bases from J, with 6 bases between. The germline V gene encodes CDR1 GTSNPN and CDR2 SVGIG (reference sequence). The length of the CDR3 is 12 residues. The CDR3 spells CAWSKRNYGYTF. DNA of the CDR3: TGTGCCTGGAGTAAGAGGAACTATGGCTACACCTTC.

This clone was counted only a few times. This chain joins TRBV21-1 and TRBJ1-2. TRBV21-1 corresponds to a pseudogene. CDR3 length equals 15 residues. CDR3 DNA: TGTGCCAGCGGGCCCAGAGGGATGGGCGACTATGGCTACACCTTC. Translated: CASGPRGMGDYGYTF.

The genes are TRBV21-1 and TRBJ2-1; the DNA was not used to check the table's D call, TRBD1. TRBV21-1 constitutes a pseudogene. The CDR3 is made up of 14 amino acids. The CDR3 region has the DNA TGTGCCAGCAGCAAAGGGAAGGGGAACAATGAGCAGTTCTTC. It yields the protein CASSKGKGNNEQFF.

The chain employs TRBV7-9 and TRBJ2-7; weak D call: TRBD1 (6 bases). The CDR3 spans 14 residues. Germline V gene data show CDR1 as SEHNR and CDR2 as FQNEAQ (reference sequence). V was clipped by 5 bases and J by 3 bases, with 14 bases between them. CDR3 amino acids: CASSQPDRLYEQYF. CDR3 nucleotide sequence: TGTGCCAGCAGCCAACCGGACAGACTCTACGAGCAGTACTTC. The whole variable domain, remainder taken from reference TRBV7-9 and TRBJ2-7, is DTGVSQNPRHKITKRGQNVTFRCDPISEHNRLYWYRQTLGQGPEFLTYFQNEAQLEKSRLLSDRFSAERPKGSFSTLEIQRTEQGDSAMYLCASSQPDRLYEQYFGPGTRLTVT.

This chain's CDR3 is CSVEHRGWDGYTF. The CDR3 DNA reads TGCAGCGTTGAACATAGGGGGTGGGATGGCTACACCTTC. V is TRBV29-1 and J is TRBJ1-2, with a weak D call TRBD1 (6 bases). The CDR3 spans 13 residues. CDR1 SQVTM and CDR2 ANQGSEA come from the germline V gene. V lost 2 bases to trimming and J lost 6 bases, with 13 bases between them.

The V call is TRBV18, the J call TRBJ1-1; 7 bases agree with TRBD1. The CDR3 extends over 15 amino acids. V lost 5 bases to trimming and J lost 1 base; unmatched junction nucleotides: 7. Per germline, CDR1 KGHSH and CDR2 LQKENI. CDR3 protein: CASSGRQGGNTEAFF. CDR3 in DNA: TGTGCCAGCTCAGGCCGACAGGGAGGGAACACTGAAGCTTTCTTT.

As for this clone: The same CDR3 can be traced to other DNA sequences in this sample. This chain links TRBV12-3 or TRBV12-4 with TRBJ1-2, with TRBD1 matching 7 bases. This CDR3 comprises 13 residues. V was clipped by 3 bases and J by 5 bases; unmatched bases: 3. Here the CDR3 reads CASSFPGGYGYTF. In DNA, the CDR3 is TGTGCCAGCAGTTTCCCAGGGGGGTATGGCTACACCTTC.

The genes are TRBV12-3 or TRBV12-4 and TRBJ1-1; 7 bases map to TRBD1. V was clipped by 5 bases and J by 8 bases; unmatched bases: 5. The CDR3 extends over 12 amino acids. CDR3 loop: CASSRGGSEAFF. The CDR3 nucleotides read TGTGCCAGCAGTCGAGGGGGCAGCGAAGCTTTCTTT.

The gene calls are TRBV5-1 and TRBJ2-7; 9 bases fit TRBD1. This CDR3 has 16 residues. The J segment lost 1 base and the V segment lost 4 bases, leaving 9 bases of the junction unmatched. Per germline, CDR1 SGHRS and CDR2 YFSETQ. The CDR3, as DNA: TGCGCCAGCAGCACCAGCGACAGGGGGTCTTCCTACGAGCAGTACTTC. Its protein is CASSTSDRGSSYEQYF. The complete variable domain, with remaining parts taken from reference TRBV5-1 and TRBJ2-7, reads KAGVTQTPRYLIKTRGQQVTLSCSPISGHRSVSWYQQTPGQGLQFLFEYFSETQRNKGNFPGRFSGRQFSNSRSEMNVSTLELGDSALYLCASSTSDRGSSYEQYFGPGTRLTVT.

As concerns this clone: In the same sample, other DNA sequences code for this CDR3. The chain employs TRBV5-1 and TRBJ1-1, with 8 bases identical to TRBD1. V was clipped by 4 bases and J by 2 bases; unmatched bases: 7. The germline V gene encodes CDR1 SGHRS and CDR2 YFSETQ. The CDR3 runs 15 residues. The CDR3, as DNA: TGCGCCAGCAGCCCTGGACAGGGTTTAAACACTGAAGCTTTCTTT. Its protein product is CASSPGQGLNTEAFF. The whole variable domain, remainder taken from reference TRBV5-1 and TRBJ1-1, is KAGVTQTPRYLIKTRGQQVTLSCSPISGHRSVSWYQQTPGQGLQFLFEYFSETQRNKGNFPGRFSGRQFSNSRSEMNVSTLELGDSALYLCASSPGQGLNTEAFFGQGTRLTVV.

The rearrangement joins TRBV23-1 to TRBJ1-5; 8 positions match TRBD1. TRBV23-1 is given ORF status, its function remaining uncertain. With V trimmed by 5 bases and J by 6 bases, 9 bases remained unmatched. The CDR3 is made up of 15 amino acids. Here the CDR3 DNA reads TGCGCCAGCAGTGCGGGACAGGAGGAGGTTCAGCCCCAGCATTTT. Its translation is CASSAGQEEVQPQHF.